This T cell receptor (beta chain) came from a study of T cells in Graves' hyperthyroidism and ophthalmopathy. This CDR3 is built from 14 residues. Germline V gene lookup returns CDR1 SGHAT and CDR2 FQDESV (reference sequence). The V end was cut by 0 bases, the J end by 1 base, with 7 bases between. Study-wide findings and caveats: Progression to ophthalmopathy was predicted a median of about six months early.

This clonotype was seen many times. Its cognate antigen is unknown. Patients were excluded for uncontrolled infection, other autoimmune disease, pregnancy or lactation. Used for diagnoses were clinical symptoms, serum thyroxine and TRAb, thyroid ultrasound and orbital computed tomography. The PBMCs were sourced from fresh peripheral blood (about 9.6 ml). TCR beta CDR3 sequences were amplified from RNA transcripts. The HTBI primer set served for first-round RT-PCR of the TCR CDR3. TCRdb reprocessed the multiplex PCR reads with MiXCR, giving one entry per CDR3 protein. The repertoire holds over 400,000 distinct CDR3 sequences, with roughly 15% as singletons.

The clonotype comes from a man in his late teens or twenties with Graves' ophthalmopathy. Sequenced: blood. The rearrangement joins TRBV11-1 to TRBJ2-7; no reliable D call. The CDR3 loop reads CASSLAQESYEQYF. In DNA, the CDR3 is TGTGCCAGCAGCTTAGCGCAGGAGTCCTACGAGCAGTACTTC.